The 31 T cell receptor beta chains below all came from one sample that was sequenced in a study of chemoradiotherapy in HPV16-positive cancers. Assay: immunoSEQ multiplex PCR; the TCRdb copy retains only in-frame clones and omits some. Found here are about 33,000 clones, 86% of them singletons; the top ten hold approximately 2.3%. The sequencing used blood, collected from a patient who underwent chemoradiotherapy. These receptor sequences come from a human donor with HPV-associated anogenital cancer.

The chain's CDR3 is CASSRGGARNTEAFF. In DNA form, the CDR3 reads TGTGCCAGCAGCCGCGGGGGGGCTAGGAACACTGAAGCTTTCTTT. This chain connects TRBV7-9 to TRBJ1-1; D is perhaps TRBD1 (6 bases). Germline V gene data show CDR1 as SEHNR and CDR2 as FQNEAQ (reference sequence). The V end lost 5 bases, the J end lost 1 base, and 14 bases lay between the germline ends. This CDR3 spans 15 amino acids.

This rearrangement joins TRBV15 to TRBJ2-1, with 10 bases that match TRBD2. V trimming: 5 bases; J trimming: 7 bases; junction bases outside the gene matches: 23. The length of the CDR3 is 20 residues. Germline loops: CDR1 LNHNV, CDR2 YYDKDF (reference sequence). In DNA form, the CDR3 reads TGTGCCACCAGCTTATTGAGATTGGGAGCGGGGGGGCGGGTGAGGAATGAGCAGTTCTTC. It is translated as CATSLLRLGAGGRVRNEQFF. The full variable domain, its missing parts supplied by reference TRBV15 and TRBJ2-1, is DAMVIQNPRYQVTQFGKPVTLSCSQTLNHNVMYWYQQKSSQAPKLLFHYYDKDFNNEADTPDNFQSRRPNTSFCFLDIRSPGLGDTAMYLCATSLLRLGAGGRVRNEQFFGPGTRLTVL.

The chain joins TRBV6-5 to TRBJ2-3, with D possibly being TRBD1 or TRBD2 (5 bases each). The V gene's germline CDR1 is MNHEY and CDR2 SVGAGI. The CDR3 spans 15 residues. The germline V and J ends were trimmed by 2 bases and 11 bases, with 20 bases remaining between them. The CDR3 DNA reads as TGTGCCAGCAGTTACGATTGGGGCTCTGCCGGGGAGCAGTATTTT. Amino acids: CASSYDWGSAGEQYF.

The chain recombines TRBV9 with TRBJ2-7, with TRBD2 as a possible D gene (7 bases). CDR3 length equals 14 residues. Germline V gene lookup returns CDR1 SGDLS and CDR2 YYNGEE. With 0 bases removed from V and 2 bases from J, the gap between germline ends came to 9 bases. This CDR3 reads CASSVAGGTYEQYF. In DNA form, the CDR3 reads TGTGCCAGCAGCGTAGCGGGGGGCACCTACGAGCAGTACTTC.

This chain connects TRBV15 to TRBJ2-5; D remains unclear. Per the germline V gene, CDR1 is LNHNV and CDR2 is YYDKDF (reference sequence). The V gene lost 0 bases and the J gene lost 1 base, with 6 bases spanning the gap. The CDR3 is made up of 14 amino acids. The DNA for the CDR3 is TGTGCCACCAGCAGAGATCGCTCCCAAGAGACCCAGTACTTC. Translated: CATSRDRSQETQYF.

The chain employs TRBV19 and TRBJ2-6, with D possibly TRBD2 on 5 matching bases. V was cut by 10 bases and J by 1 base, with 17 bases left in between. CDR1 and CDR2 (germline): LNHDA, SQIVND (reference sequence). The CDR3 is 16 residues long. Here the CDR3 reads CATKGRDLSGANVLTF. CDR3 DNA sequence: TGTGCCACCAAGGGCCGGGATCTATCTGGGGCCAACGTCCTGACTTTC. Filled out from reference TRBV19 and TRBJ2-6, the complete variable domain reads DGGITQSPKYLFRKEGQNVTLSCEQNLNHDAMYWYRQDPGQGLRLIYYSQIVNDFQKGDIAEGYSVSREKKESFPLTVTSAQKNPTAFYLCATKGRDLSGANVLTFGAGSRLTVL.

V usage is TRBV7-2 and J usage is TRBJ1-5, with TRBD1 as a possible D gene (5 bases). The CDR3 is 15 amino acids. With 5 bases removed from V and 5 bases from J, the gap between germline ends came to 16 bases. The germline V gene has CDR1 SGHTA and CDR2 FQGNSA. The CDR3 sequence: CASSPTGTYHQPQHF. CDR3 coding DNA: TGTGCCAGCAGCCCCACCGGGACCTATCATCAGCCCCAGCATTTT. The full variable domain, with the rest looked up from reference TRBV7-2 and TRBJ1-5, is GAGVSQSPSNKVTEKGKDVELRCDPISGHTALYWYRQSLGQGLEFLIYFQGNSAPDKSGLPSDRFSAERTGGSVSTLTIQRTQQEDSAVYLCASSPTGTYHQPQHFGDGTRLSIL.

The chain's CDR3 is CASSWAPIPGTNTEAFF. As DNA, the CDR3 is TGCGCCAGCAGCTGGGCCCCTATCCCGGGGACGAACACTGAAGCTTTCTTT. V gene TRBV5-1 combines with J gene TRBJ1-1; maybe TRBD1 (5 bases). Trimming left V 3 bases short and J 1 base short, with 19 bases between. This CDR3 spans 17 amino acids. In germline, CDR1 is SGHRS, CDR2 YFSETQ. Looking up the rest from reference TRBV5-1 and TRBJ1-1 gives the full variable domain: KAGVTQTPRYLIKTRGQQVTLSCSPISGHRSVSWYQQTPGQGLQFLFEYFSETQRNKGNFPGRFSGRQFSNSRSEMNVSTLELGDSALYLCASSWAPIPGTNTEAFFGQGTRLTVV.

This clone was found a few times. The V gene is TRBV6-5, the J gene TRBJ1-2; D remains unclear. The germline V gene encodes CDR1 MNHEY and CDR2 SVGAGI. The ends were cut back, 4 bases at V and 8 bases at J, with 11 bases in the middle. The CDR3 totals 12 residues. CDR3 in DNA: TGTGCCAGCAGTTCGCCACCTTGGGGCTACACCTTC. Protein sequence: CASSSPPWGYTF.

This chain uses TRBV29-1 with TRBJ2-1, with D possibly TRBD2 on 6 matching bases. This CDR3 is 18 amino acids long. Trimming stripped 7 bases from V and 0 bases from J, with 25 bases between. Germline V CDR1 and CDR2: SQVTM, ANQGSEA. For the CDR3, the DNA is TGCAGCGCTGGATCCCGAGTGGGGGGTAGGAACTCCTACAATGAGCAGTTCTTC. Its translation is CSAGSRVGGRNSYNEQFF.

The gene calls are TRBV5-1 and TRBJ1-3; D is uncertain. V lost 1 base and J lost 0, with 8 bases in between. Germline V gene data show CDR1 as SGHRS and CDR2 as YFSETQ. The CDR3 runs 15 residues. CDR3 bases: TGCGCCAGCAGCTTGAACCGCATCTCTGGAAACACCATATATTTT. Residues: CASSLNRISGNTIYF.

The rearrangement uses TRBV6-5 and TRBJ1-2; D call uncertain. Germline V gene lookup returns CDR1 MNHEY and CDR2 SVGAGI. The CDR3 runs to 13 residues. V lost 2 bases and J lost 2, with 6 bases in between. As DNA, the CDR3 is TGTGCCAGCAGTTACGAGACGAACTATGGCTACACCTTC. Amino acid sequence: CASSYETNYGYTF.

The chain recombines TRBV11-3 with TRBJ2-7; perhaps D is TRBD1 or TRBD2 (5 bases each). The germline V and J ends were trimmed by 5 bases and 0 bases, with 11 bases remaining between them. The CDR3 is 14 residues long. Germline CDR1 reads SGHNT; CDR2 reads YENEEA. The CDR3, as DNA: TGTGCCAGCAGCCCCGGGACCAACTCCTACGAGCAGTACTTC. It is translated as CASSPGTNSYEQYF.

This chain joins TRBV6-1 and TRBJ1-4, with 8 positions matching TRBD1. The germline gives CDR1 MNHNS, CDR2 SASEGT. Trimming took 1 base from V and 7 from J; bases not matched to a gene: 5. The CDR3 has 15 amino acids. Here the CDR3 reads CASSEGGQGFEKLFF. CDR3 bases: TGTGCCAGCAGTGAAGGCGGACAGGGTTTTGAAAAACTGTTTTTT.

The J gene is TRBJ2-5, the V gene TRBV5-8, with 9 bases aligning to TRBD1. Looked up from germline, CDR1 is SGHTS and CDR2 is YDEGEE. The CDR3 totals 14 residues. After removal of 4 bases from V and 3 bases from J, the junction contained 4 bases not matched to a gene. The chain's CDR3 is CASSRDRAEETQYF. The DNA of the CDR3 is TGTGCCAGCAGCCGGGACAGGGCTGAAGAGACCCAGTACTTC.

V gene TRBV7-9 combines with J gene TRBJ1-1, with a tentative D call TRBD1 (6 bases). Germline CDR1 reads SEHNR; CDR2 reads FQNEAQ (reference sequence). V lost 5 bases and J 4 bases, leaving 17 bases between the germline ends. The length of the CDR3 is 15 residues. CDR3 residues: CASSLDSGVGTEAFF. CDR3 coding DNA: TGTGCCAGCAGCCTGGACAGCGGTGTGGGCACTGAAGCTTTCTTT.

The chain uses TRBV5-4 and TRBJ2-4; 8 bases fit TRBD1. This CDR3 is 16 amino acids long. V lost 4 bases, J lost 8 bases, and 14 bases stayed unmatched. CDR1 is SGHNT, CDR2 YYREEE, per germline (reference sequence). The CDR3 coding sequence is TGTGCCAGCAGCCCCGGCGGGCCAGGGGGCTGGGACATTCAGTACTTC. It is translated as CASSPGGPGGWDIQYF.

CDR3 bases: TGCGCCAGCAGTCAATTAGGGAACGAGCAGTACTTC. Its translation: CASSQLGNEQYF. V is TRBV5-1 and J is TRBJ2-7; D ambiguous. This CDR3 is built from 12 residues. Germline CDR1 SGHRS, CDR2 YFSETQ. The ends were cut back, 5 bases at V and 5 bases at J, with 11 bases in the middle.

The rearrangement uses TRBV9 and TRBJ1-2, with TRBD1 identical over 8 bases. The CDR3 extends over 14 amino acids. The germline V gene encodes CDR1 SGDLS and CDR2 YYNGEE. The ends lost 5 bases at V and 4 bases at J; junction bases unmatched: 7. CDR3 amino acids: CASRSDREPYGYTF. Written as DNA, the CDR3 is TGTGCCAGCAGGTCGGACAGGGAACCCTATGGCTACACCTTC.

V gene TRBV19 combines with J gene TRBJ1-1; no firm D call. Germline CDR1 is LNHDA and CDR2 is SQIVND (reference sequence). Between the trimmed V and J ends, which lost 5 bases and 8 bases, there was a span of 15 bases. This CDR3 has 13 amino acids. The CDR3 sequence is CASSLRQPSEAFF. DNA for the CDR3: TGTGCCAGTAGTCTACGCCAGCCTTCAGAAGCTTTCTTT.

Concerning this clone itself: Other nucleotide sequences in the sample specify the same CDR3. This rearrangement joins TRBV6-5 to TRBJ1-6, with D possibly TRBD1 on 5 matching bases. The CDR3 loop spans 13 amino acids. V was pared by 2 bases and J by 8 bases, with 7 bases between. Germline lookup yields CDR1 MNHEY and CDR2 SVGAGI. CDR3 coding DNA: TGTGCCAGCAGTTACCTAGGGGATTCACCCCTCCACTTT. This sequence encodes CASSYLGDSPLHF.

This clone was recorded a few times. The chain is built from TRBV6-4 and TRBJ2-2; tentative D call: TRBD2 (5 bases). The V and J ends lost 6 bases and 4 bases respectively, with 9 bases between them. Germline CDR1 is MRHNA and CDR2 is SNTAGT. The length of the CDR3 is 13 residues. CDR3 nucleotides: TGTGCCAGCAGCCCCGGGATCACCGGGGAGCTGTTTTTT. It is translated as CASSPGITGELFF.

The chain recombines TRBV6-5 with TRBJ1-1, with D possibly TRBD1 on 5 matching bases. The CDR3 contains 15 residues. The germline V and J ends were trimmed by 4 bases and 1 base, with 13 bases remaining between them. Germline lookup yields CDR1 MNHEY and CDR2 SVGAGI. The CDR3 loop is CASSFHDSRNTEAFF. CDR3 sequence (DNA): TGTGCCAGCAGTTTCCACGACAGTCGGAACACTGAAGCTTTCTTT.

The CDR3 loop is CATQGLGNTGELFF. CDR3 coding DNA: TGTGCCACTCAGGGGTTGGGGAACACCGGGGAGCTGTTTTTT. The chain has TRBV19 and TRBJ2-2; D is perhaps TRBD1 (6 bases). In germline, CDR1 is LNHDA, CDR2 SQIVND (reference sequence). CDR3 length: 14 residues. Between the trimmed V and J ends, which lost 10 bases and 1 base, there was a span of 13 bases.

The rearrangement links TRBV14 to TRBJ1-2; D not resolved. This CDR3 is 15 amino acids long. V lost 1 base and J lost 4, with 13 bases in between. Per the germline V gene, CDR1 is SGHDN and CDR2 is FVKESK. CDR3 sequence (DNA): TGTGCCAGCAGCCAAGGACCGCAGGCCTTCTATGGCTACACCTTC. This sequence encodes CASSQGPQAFYGYTF.

The genes are TRBV4-3 and TRBJ2-3, with unresolved D. Trimming cost V 1 base and J 5 bases, with 22 bases left between them. Per germline, CDR1 LGHNA and CDR2 YSLEER. The CDR3 has 18 amino acids. The CDR3 bases are TGCGCCAGCAGCCAAGCCCTGATGCTTTCTGGGGTCGAAGATACGCAGTATTTT. Amino acid sequence: CASSQALMLSGVEDTQYF.

This chain connects TRBV5-1 to TRBJ1-1; no clear D. Germline-derived CDR1 and CDR2 are SGHRS and YFSETQ. V lost 2 bases to trimming and J lost 2 bases, with 7 bases between them. The CDR3 consists of 13 residues. CDR3 residues: CASSFTFNTEAFF. CDR3 nucleotide sequence: TGCGCCAGCAGCTTTACCTTCAACACTGAAGCTTTCTTT.

The chain has TRBV5-1 and TRBJ2-2, with TRBD1 identical over 8 bases. The trim removed 2 bases at V and 2 bases at J, leaving 2 bases unmatched. The CDR3 length is 15 residues. Germline CDR1 reads SGHRS; CDR2 reads YFSETQ. CDR3 amino acids: CASSFGTGNTGELFF. CDR3 DNA sequence: TGCGCCAGCAGCTTTGGGACAGGCAACACCGGGGAGCTGTTTTTT.

The J gene is TRBJ2-5, the V gene TRBV27, with 8 bases that match TRBD2. The CDR3 consists of 16 residues. The germline V gene has CDR1 MNHEY and CDR2 SMNVEV (reference sequence). Trimming at V came to 3 bases and at J to 5 bases, leaving 11 bases not matched to a gene. CDR3 in DNA: TGTGCCAGCAGTTTGGTGATCGGGGGGGTGCGGGAGACCCAGTACTTC. Translation: CASSLVIGGVRETQYF.

The rearrangement uses TRBV4-2 and TRBJ2-5, with 7 bases lining up with TRBD2. Germline assignment: CDR1 LGHNA and CDR2 YNFKEQ. There are 17 residues in the CDR3. V lost 0 bases and J lost 0; bases outside the gene matches: 7. CDR3 in amino acids: CASSQDLIAGHQETQYF. The CDR3 bases are TGTGCCAGCAGCCAAGATCTAATAGCGGGCCACCAAGAGACCCAGTACTTC.

This chain connects TRBV5-1 to TRBJ2-5, with 11 bases that match TRBD2. Unmatched junction bases numbered 3, after V lost 4 bases and J lost 4 bases. The CDR3 loop spans 14 amino acids. Per germline, CDR1 SGHRS and CDR2 YFSETQ. The DNA for the CDR3 is TGCGCCAGCAGCCGTAGCGGGGGGGGAGAGACCCAGTACTTC. It translates to CASSRSGGGETQYF.